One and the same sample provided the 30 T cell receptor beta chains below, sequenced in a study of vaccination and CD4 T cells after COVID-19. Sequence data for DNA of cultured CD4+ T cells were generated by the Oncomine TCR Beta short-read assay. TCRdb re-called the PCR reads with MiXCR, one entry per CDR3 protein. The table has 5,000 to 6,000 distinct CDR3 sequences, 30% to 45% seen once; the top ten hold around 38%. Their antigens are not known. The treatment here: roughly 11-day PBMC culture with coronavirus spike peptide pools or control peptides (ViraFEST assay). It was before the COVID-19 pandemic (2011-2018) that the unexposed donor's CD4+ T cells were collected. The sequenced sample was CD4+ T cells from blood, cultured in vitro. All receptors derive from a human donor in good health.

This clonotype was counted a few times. CDR3 DNA: TGTGCCATCAGTGAGGACGGGTTCTACGAGCAGTACTTC. Its protein product is CAISEDGFYEQYF. The chain joins TRBV10-3 to TRBJ2-7; D unclear. V shed 2 bases and J shed 3 bases, with 8 bases lying between them. The length of the CDR3 is 13 residues. Germline values: CDR1 ENHRY, CDR2 SYGVKD.

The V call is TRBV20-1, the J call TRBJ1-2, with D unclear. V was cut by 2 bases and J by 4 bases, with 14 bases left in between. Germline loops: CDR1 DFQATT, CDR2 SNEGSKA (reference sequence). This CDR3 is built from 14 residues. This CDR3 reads CSARRGQLSYGYTF. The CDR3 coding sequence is TGCAGTGCTAGAAGAGGGCAGCTCAGCTATGGCTACACCTTC.

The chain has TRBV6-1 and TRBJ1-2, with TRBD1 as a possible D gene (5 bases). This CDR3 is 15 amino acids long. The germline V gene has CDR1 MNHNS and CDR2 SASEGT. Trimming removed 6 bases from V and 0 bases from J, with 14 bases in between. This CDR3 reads CASRKGAFANYGYTF. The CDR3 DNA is TGTGCCAGCAGAAAAGGGGCTTTCGCTAACTATGGCTACACCTTC.

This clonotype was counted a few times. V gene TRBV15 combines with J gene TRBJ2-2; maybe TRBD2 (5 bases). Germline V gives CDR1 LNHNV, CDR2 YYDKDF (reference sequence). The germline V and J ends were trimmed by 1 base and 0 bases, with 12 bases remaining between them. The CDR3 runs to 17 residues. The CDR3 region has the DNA TGTGCCACCAGCAGAGGTGCAGACTACGCGAACACCGGGGAGCTGTTTTTT. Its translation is CATSRGADYANTGELFF. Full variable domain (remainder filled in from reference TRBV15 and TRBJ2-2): DAMVIQNPRYQVTQFGKPVTLSCSQTLNHNVMYWYQQKSSQAPKLLFHYYDKDFNNEADTPDNFQSRRPNTSFCFLDIRSPGLGDTAMYLCATSRGADYANTGELFFGEGSRLTVL.

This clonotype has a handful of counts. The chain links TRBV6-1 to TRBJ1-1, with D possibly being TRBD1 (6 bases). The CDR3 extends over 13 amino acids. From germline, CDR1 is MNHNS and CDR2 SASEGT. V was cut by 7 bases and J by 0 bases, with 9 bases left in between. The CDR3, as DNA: TGTGCCAGCAATACAGGGATGAACACTGAAGCTTTCTTT. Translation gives CASNTGMNTEAFF.

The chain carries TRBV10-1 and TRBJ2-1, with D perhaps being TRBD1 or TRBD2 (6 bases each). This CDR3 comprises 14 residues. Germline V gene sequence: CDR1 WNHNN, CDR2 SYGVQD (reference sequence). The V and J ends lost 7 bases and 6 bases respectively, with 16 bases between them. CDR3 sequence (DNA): TGCGCCAGCAACGGAGGGCAGGGGATCAATGAGCAGTTCTTC. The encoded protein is CASNGGQGINEQFF.

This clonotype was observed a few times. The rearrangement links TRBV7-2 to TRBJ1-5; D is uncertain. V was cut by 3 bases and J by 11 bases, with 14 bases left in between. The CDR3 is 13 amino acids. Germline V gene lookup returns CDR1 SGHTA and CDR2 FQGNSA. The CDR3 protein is CASSLDGSSSQHF. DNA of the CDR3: TGTGCCAGCAGCTTGGACGGATCGTCGTCCCAGCATTTT.

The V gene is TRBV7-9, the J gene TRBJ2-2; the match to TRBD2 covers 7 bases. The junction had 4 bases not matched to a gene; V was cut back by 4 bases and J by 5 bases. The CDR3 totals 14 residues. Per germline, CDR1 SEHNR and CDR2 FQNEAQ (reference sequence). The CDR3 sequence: CASSWTGGTGELFF. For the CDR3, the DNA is TGTGCCAGCAGCTGGACGGGGGGAACCGGGGAGCTGTTTTTT.

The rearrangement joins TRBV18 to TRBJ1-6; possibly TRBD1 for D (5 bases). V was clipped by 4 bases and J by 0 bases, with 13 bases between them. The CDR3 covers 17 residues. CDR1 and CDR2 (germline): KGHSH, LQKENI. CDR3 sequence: CASSRQQASSYNSPLHF. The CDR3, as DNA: TGTGCCAGCTCACGACAACAGGCTAGCTCCTATAATTCACCCCTCCACTTT.

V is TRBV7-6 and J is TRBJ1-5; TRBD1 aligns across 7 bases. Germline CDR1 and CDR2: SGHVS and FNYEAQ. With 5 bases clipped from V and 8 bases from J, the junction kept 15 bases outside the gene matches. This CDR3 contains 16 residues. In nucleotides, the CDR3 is TGTGCCAGCAGCGGCAAGGGGGCCCCCACAATGGAGCCCCAGCATTTT. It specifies CASSGKGAPTMEPQHF.

CDR3 loop: CASSERGAHNSPLHF. The CDR3, as DNA: TGTGCCAGCAGTGAAAGGGGGGCTCATAATTCACCCCTCCACTTT. The chain has TRBV2 and TRBJ1-6; TRBD1 might be the D (6 bases). CDR1 SNHLY and CDR2 FYNNEI come from the germline V gene. The CDR3 sequence is 15 residues long. V shed 2 bases and J shed 5 bases, with 10 bases lying between them.

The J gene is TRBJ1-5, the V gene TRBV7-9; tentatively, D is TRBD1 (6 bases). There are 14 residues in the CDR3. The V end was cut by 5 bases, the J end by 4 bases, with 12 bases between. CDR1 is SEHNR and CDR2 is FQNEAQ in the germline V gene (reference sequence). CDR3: CASSQRGGNQPQHF. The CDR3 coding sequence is TGTGCCAGCAGCCAAAGGGGGGGGAATCAGCCCCAGCATTTT.

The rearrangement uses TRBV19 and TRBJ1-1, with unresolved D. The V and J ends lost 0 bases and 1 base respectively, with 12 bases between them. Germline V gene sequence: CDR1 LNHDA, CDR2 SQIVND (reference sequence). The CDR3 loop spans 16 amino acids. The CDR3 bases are TGTGCCAGTAGTATAGATCTCATAGGGAAGAACACTGAAGCTTTCTTT. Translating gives CASSIDLIGKNTEAFF.

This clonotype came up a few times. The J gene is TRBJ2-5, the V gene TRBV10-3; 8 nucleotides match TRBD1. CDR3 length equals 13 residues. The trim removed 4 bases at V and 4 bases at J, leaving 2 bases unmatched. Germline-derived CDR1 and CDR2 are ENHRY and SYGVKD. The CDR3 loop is CAISGDRGETQYF. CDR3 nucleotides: TGTGCCATCAGTGGAGACAGGGGAGAGACCCAGTACTTC.

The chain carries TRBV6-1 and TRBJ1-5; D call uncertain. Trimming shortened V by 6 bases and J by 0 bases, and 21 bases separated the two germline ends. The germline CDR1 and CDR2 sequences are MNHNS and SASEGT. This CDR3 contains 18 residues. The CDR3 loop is CASSPEGYKEYSNQPQHF. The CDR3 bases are TGTGCCAGCAGCCCGGAAGGCTATAAAGAGTATAGCAATCAGCCCCAGCATTTT.

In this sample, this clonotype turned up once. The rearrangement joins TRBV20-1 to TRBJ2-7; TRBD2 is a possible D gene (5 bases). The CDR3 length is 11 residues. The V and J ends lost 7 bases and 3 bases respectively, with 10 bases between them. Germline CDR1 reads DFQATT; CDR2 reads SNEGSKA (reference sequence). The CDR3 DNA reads TGCAGTGTGCTAGCCGACTACGAGCAGTACTTC. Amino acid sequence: CSVLADYEQYF.

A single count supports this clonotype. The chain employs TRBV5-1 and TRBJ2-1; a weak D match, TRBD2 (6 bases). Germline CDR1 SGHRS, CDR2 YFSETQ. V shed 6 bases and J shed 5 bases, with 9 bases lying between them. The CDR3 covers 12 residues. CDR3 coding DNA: TGCGCCAGCACAGCGGGCCACAATGAGCAGTTCTTC. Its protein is CASTAGHNEQFF.

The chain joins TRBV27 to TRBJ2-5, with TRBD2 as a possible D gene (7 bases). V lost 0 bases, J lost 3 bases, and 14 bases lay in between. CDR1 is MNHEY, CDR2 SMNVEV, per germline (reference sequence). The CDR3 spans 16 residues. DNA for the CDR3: TGTGCCAGCAGTTTATCGGGCAGGGGAGGGAAAGAGACCCAGTACTTC. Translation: CASSLSGRGGKETQYF.

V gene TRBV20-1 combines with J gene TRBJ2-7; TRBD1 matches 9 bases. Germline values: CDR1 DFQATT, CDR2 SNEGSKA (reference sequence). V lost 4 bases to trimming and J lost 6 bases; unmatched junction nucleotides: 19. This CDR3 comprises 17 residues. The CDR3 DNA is TGCAGTGCTACCCGCTCCTGGACAGGGGTGACCGGGAGCGAGCAGTACTTC. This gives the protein CSATRSWTGVTGSEQYF.

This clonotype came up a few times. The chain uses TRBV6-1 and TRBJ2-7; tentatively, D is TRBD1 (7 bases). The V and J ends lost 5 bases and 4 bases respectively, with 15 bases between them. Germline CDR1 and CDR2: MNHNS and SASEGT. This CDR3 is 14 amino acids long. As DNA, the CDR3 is TGTGCCAGCAGTCAGCCACAGGGGACTTACGAGCAGTACTTC. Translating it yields CASSQPQGTYEQYF.

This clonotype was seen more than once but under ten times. CDR3 region: CASSAGGSAEAFF. For the CDR3, the DNA is TGTGCCAGCAGCGCAGGGGGCTCCGCTGAAGCTTTCTTT. This rearrangement joins TRBV7-6 to TRBJ1-1; TRBD1 agrees at 8 bases. Germline V CDR1 and CDR2: SGHVS, FNYEAQ. V lost 5 bases, J lost 6 bases, and 5 bases stayed unmatched. The CDR3 totals 13 residues.

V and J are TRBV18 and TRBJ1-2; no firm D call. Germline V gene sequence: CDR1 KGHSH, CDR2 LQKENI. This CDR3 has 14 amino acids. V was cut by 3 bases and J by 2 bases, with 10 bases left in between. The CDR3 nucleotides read TGTGCCAGCTCACCTGGACCTGGAAACTATGGCTACACCTTC. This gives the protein CASSPGPGNYGYTF. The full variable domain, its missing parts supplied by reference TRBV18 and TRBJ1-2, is NAGVMQNPRHLVRRRGQEARLRCSPMKGHSHVYWYRQLPEEGLKFMVYLQKENIIDESGMPKERFSAEFPKEGPSILRIQQVVRGDSAAYFCASSPGPGNYGYTFGSGTRLTVV.

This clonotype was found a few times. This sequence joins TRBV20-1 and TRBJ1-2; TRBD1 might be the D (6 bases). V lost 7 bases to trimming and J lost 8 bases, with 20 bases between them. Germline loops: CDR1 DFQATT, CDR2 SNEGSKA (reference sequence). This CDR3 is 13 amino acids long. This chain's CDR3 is CSVQLEGGGGYTF. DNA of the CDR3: TGCAGTGTCCAGCTCGAGGGAGGGGGGGGCTACACCTTC.

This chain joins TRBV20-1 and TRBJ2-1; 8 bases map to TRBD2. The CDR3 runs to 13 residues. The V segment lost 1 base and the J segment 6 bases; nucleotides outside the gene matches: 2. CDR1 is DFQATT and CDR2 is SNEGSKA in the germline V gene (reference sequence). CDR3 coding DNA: TGCAGTGCTAGAGCGGGGGGGGTCAATGAGCAGTTCTTC. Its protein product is CSARAGGVNEQFF.

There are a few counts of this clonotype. CDR3 nucleotide sequence: TGTGCCAGCAGTTACTCCTCGGTCTTAAGGGACACTGAAGCTTTCTTT. As protein: CASSYSSVLRDTEAFF. The rearrangement links TRBV11-1 to TRBJ1-1; D ambiguous. Trimming removed 6 bases from V and 3 bases from J, with 20 bases in between. Germline-derived CDR1 and CDR2 are SGHAT and FQDESV (reference sequence). This CDR3 spans 16 amino acids.

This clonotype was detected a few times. The CDR3 loop reads CSRENRNTIYF. The CDR3 nucleotides are TGCAGTCGGGAGAACAGAAACACCATATATTTT. V gene TRBV20-1 combines with J gene TRBJ1-3; no definite D call. V lost 8 bases to trimming and J lost 5 bases, with 10 bases between them. Germline V CDR1 and CDR2: DFQATT, SNEGSKA (reference sequence). The CDR3 covers 11 residues.

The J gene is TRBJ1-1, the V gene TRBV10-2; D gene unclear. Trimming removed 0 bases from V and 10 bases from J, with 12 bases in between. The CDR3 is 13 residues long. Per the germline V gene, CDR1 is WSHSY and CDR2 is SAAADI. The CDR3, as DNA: TGCGCCAGCAGTGAGTCACGGGTTGAGCGAGCTTTCTTT. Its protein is CASSESRVERAFF.

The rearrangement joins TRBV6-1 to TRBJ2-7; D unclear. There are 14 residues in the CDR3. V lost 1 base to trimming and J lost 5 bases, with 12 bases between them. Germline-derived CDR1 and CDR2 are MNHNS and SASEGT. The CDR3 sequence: CASSEGADHHEQYF. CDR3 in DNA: TGTGCCAGCAGTGAAGGGGCAGATCATCACGAGCAGTACTTC.

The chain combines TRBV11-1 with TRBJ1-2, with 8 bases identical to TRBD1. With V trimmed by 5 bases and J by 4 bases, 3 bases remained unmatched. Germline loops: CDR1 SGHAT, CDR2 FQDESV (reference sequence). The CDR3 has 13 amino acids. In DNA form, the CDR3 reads TGTGCCAGCAGCCCAGGGGGCTTCTATGGCTACACCTTC. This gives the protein CASSPGGFYGYTF.

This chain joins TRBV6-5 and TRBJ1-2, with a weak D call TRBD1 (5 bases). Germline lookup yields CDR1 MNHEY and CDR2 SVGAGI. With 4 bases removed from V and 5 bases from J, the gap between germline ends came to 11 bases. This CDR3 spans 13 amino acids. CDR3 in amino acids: CASSLGREYGYTF. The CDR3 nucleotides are TGTGCCAGCAGTTTAGGCAGGGAGTATGGCTACACCTTC.